Here is one TCR beta chain with its context. Its cognate antigen is unknown. PCR was performed using 60 Vbeta and 13 Jbeta primers. Sequenced by immunoSEQ multiplex PCR; TCRdb stores in-frame clones only, minus some. The sample holds more than 40,000 clones; 81% are singletons and the top ten take roughly 2.5%. This entry comes from a study of cytomegalovirus exposure and HLA in healthy donors. Germline V lookup: CDR1 LGHNT, CDR2 FRNRAP. The CDR3 sequence is 12 residues long. With V trimmed by 6 bases and J by 9 bases, 7 bases remained unmatched. Study-level results: In presence/absence analyses, roughly uniform sequencing depth across donors was assumed. Specificity of a few CMV-associated chains for CMV antigens was verified in vitro. The classifier was said to identify cytomegalovirus status with high specificity and sensitivity.

Sequencing was done on a sample of PBMCs. The chain couples TRBV12-5 to TRBJ2-5; 7 bases fit TRBD2. This clonotype originated in a man in his forties or fifties in good health and CMV-seronegative. CDR3 loop: CASGPWGGAQYF. Here the CDR3 DNA reads TGTGCTAGTGGCCCGTGGGGGGGGGCCCAGTACTTC.